The rows below give T cell receptor beta chains drawn from one sample of a study of cytomegalovirus exposure and HLA in healthy donors. Sequencing was performed with immunoSEQ multiplex PCR; in TCRdb, only in-frame clones are kept and a portion is missing. The data contain about 270,000 clones, 80% to 90% of them singletons. Sample: PBMCs. The origin of the receptors is a woman aged 18-35 years in good health and CMV-seronegative. Each CDR3 is given with its conserved first and last residue. Each record gives: CDR3 protein, CDR3 DNA, clone size, V gene, J gene, D gene. D genes are given only for firm matches. Some rows mark clone size as missing; the rest say once, few, many or name a class of expanded clone.

CASRLAGVNEQFF	TGTGCCAGCAGGCTAGCGGGAGTCAATGAGCAGTTCTTC	NA	TRBV2	TRBJ2-1	TRBD2
CAWRAPDRVNTEAFF	TGTGCCTGGAGGGCTCCGGACAGGGTGAACACTGAAGCTTTCTTT	NA	TRBV30	TRBJ1-1	TRBD1
CASSPAENRMERTDEQYF	TGTGCCAGCTCACCAGCCGAAAACCGGATGGAGAGGACAGACGAGCAGTACTTC	NA	TRBV18	TRBJ2-7	NA
CASSLQGGVENYGYTF	TGTGCCAGCAGTTTGCAGGGTGGGGTCGAAAACTATGGCTACACCTTC	few	TRBV27	TRBJ1-2	NA
CASSFGGPYEQYF	TGTGCCAGCAGCTTTGGCGGTCCCTACGAGCAGTACTTC	NA	TRBV7-2	TRBJ2-7	NA
CASSLRGQSNQPQHF	TGTGCCAGCAGCTTACGGGGACAGAGCAATCAGCCCCAGCATTTT	few	TRBV11-2	TRBJ1-5	TRBD1
CASRSGTSGSDTQYF	TGTGCCAGCAGATCCGGGACTAGCGGTTCAGATACGCAGTATTTT	NA	TRBV7-6	TRBJ2-3	TRBD2
CAWSVGGSDTQYF	TGTGCCTGGAGTGTCGGCGGCTCAGATACGCAGTATTTT	NA	TRBV30	TRBJ2-3	NA
CASSRARTGDEQYF	TGTGCCAGTAGTAGGGCCCGGACAGGGGACGAGCAGTACTTC	NA	TRBV19	TRBJ2-7	TRBD1
CASSFTAVTNQPQHF	TGTGCCAGCAGCTTCACCGCGGTGACCAATCAGCCCCAGCATTTT	NA	TRBV7-2	TRBJ1-5	NA
CASGPSYEQYF	TGTGCCAGCGGCCCCTCCTACGAGCAGTACTTC	NA	TRBV9	TRBJ2-7	NA
CASSPGQGAPNSPLHF	TGTGCCAGCAGCCCGGGACAGGGGGCGCCCAATTCACCCCTCCACTTT	once	TRBV7-6	TRBJ1-6	TRBD1
CAWSGVRTGYGYTF	TGTGCCTGGAGTGGGGTACGGACAGGGTACGGCTACACCTTC	NA	TRBV30	TRBJ1-2	TRBD1
CSALQGRRRAFF	TGCAGCGCATTACAGGGGCGCAGGAGAGCTTTCTTT	NA	TRBV29-1	TRBJ1-1	TRBD1
CASSLMGQGYNEQFF	TGTGCCAGCAGCTTAATGGGACAGGGGTACAATGAGCAGTTCTTC	NA	TRBV7-3	TRBJ2-1	TRBD1
CASSQVPGATNEKLFF	TGCGCCAGCAGCCAGGTACCAGGGGCAACTAATGAAAAACTGTTTTTT	NA	TRBV4-1	TRBJ1-4	NA
CASSLDFNYGYTF	TGTGCCAGCAGCTTGGACTTTAACTATGGCTACACCTTC	NA	TRBV7-3	TRBJ1-2	NA
CASSPGRAYNEQFF	TGTGCCAGCTCTCCCGGCAGGGCCTACAATGAGCAGTTCTTC	NA	TRBV18	TRBJ2-1	NA
CASSQDVQGSGANVLTF	TGCGCCAGCAGCCAAGACGTACAGGGCTCTGGGGCCAACGTCCTGACTTTC	NA	TRBV4-3	TRBJ2-6	NA
CASSQAGTSGKRSYNEQFF	TGCGCCAGCAGCCAAGCCGGGACTAGCGGGAAAAGGTCCTACAATGAGCAGTTCTTC	NA	TRBV4-1	TRBJ2-1	TRBD2
CASSPGTGAYEQYF	TGTGCCAGCAGCCCCGGGACAGGGGCCTACGAGCAGTACTTC	NA	TRBV7-6	TRBJ2-7	TRBD1
CASSPVGARQPQHF	TGTGCCAGCAGTCCCGTAGGGGCGAGACAGCCCCAGCATTTT	NA	TRBV6-1	TRBJ1-5	NA